Listed here are 10 T cell receptor beta chains from one sample, sequenced in a study of spatial heterogeneity in lung cancer. TCRdb independently ran MiXCR on the 5' RACE reads; one entry per CDR3 protein. The data hold about 10,000 distinct CDR3 sequences, with 20% to 25% observed a single time. Time point indicated: blood at routine non-recurrence follow-up after resection. The source material was PBMCs, sampled at follow-up. Receptors originate from a male donor with early-stage non-small cell lung cancer.

Sample share makes this clonotype medium-sized. J is TRBJ2-3 and V is TRBV29-1; D uncertain. The germline V and J ends were trimmed by 4 bases and 0 bases, with 11 bases remaining between them. Germline V gene data show CDR1 as SQVTM and CDR2 as ANQGSEA. This CDR3 is built from 14 residues. CDR3 in DNA: TGCAGCGTTGGACGAGGTTCTAGCACAGATACGCAGTATTTT. It codes for CSVGRGSSTDTQYF.

This clonotype occurred many times. The chain links TRBV5-1 to TRBJ2-3, with TRBD1 identical over 12 bases. Germline CDR1 is SGHRS and CDR2 is YFSETQ. This CDR3 has 15 amino acids. Losses at the gene ends were 4 bases for V and 3 bases for J; bases not matched to a gene: 3. CDR3 nucleotide sequence: TGCGCCAGCAGCCCGGGACAGGGGGCAACAGATACGCAGTATTTT. Amino acids: CASSPGQGATDTQYF. Looking up the rest from reference TRBV5-1 and TRBJ2-3 gives the full variable domain: KAGVTQTPRYLIKTRGQQVTLSCSPISGHRSVSWYQQTPGQGLQFLFEYFSETQRNKGNFPGRFSGRQFSNSRSEMNVSTLELGDSALYLCASSPGQGATDTQYFGPGTRLTVL.

This clonotype was recorded many times. The V call is TRBV5-4, the J call TRBJ2-1; 9 nucleotides align to TRBD2. This CDR3 region has 16 residues. V lost 2 bases to trimming and J lost 7 bases; unmatched junction nucleotides: 10. Per the germline V gene, CDR1 is SGHNT and CDR2 is YYREEE (reference sequence). DNA of the CDR3: TGTGCCAGCAGCTTTGCTCCGGGACTAGCCCTGAATGAGCAGTTCTTC. Its protein is CASSFAPGLALNEQFF.

The V gene is TRBV27, the J gene TRBJ2-7; D remains ambiguous. V was cut by 2 bases and J by 5 bases, with 13 bases left in between. The CDR3 consists of 14 residues. In germline, CDR1 is MNHEY, CDR2 SMNVEV (reference sequence). CDR3 residues: CASSLTASRDEQYF. For the CDR3, the DNA is TGTGCCAGCAGTTTAACCGCCAGCCGGGACGAGCAGTACTTC.

This clonotype has just a few counts. V gene TRBV27 combines with J gene TRBJ2-3; D is ambiguous. This CDR3 comprises 14 residues. Germline CDR1 and CDR2: MNHEY and SMNVEV (reference sequence). V lost 6 bases to trimming and J lost 2 bases, with 12 bases between them. The CDR3 DNA follows: TGTGCCAGCAGACCCCGGATAGCCACAGATACGCAGTATTTT. The encoded protein is CASRPRIATDTQYF.

The chain is built from TRBV6-6 and TRBJ1-2, with 9 bases matching TRBD1. Trimming at V came to 6 bases and at J to 4 bases, leaving 9 bases not matched to a gene. Germline V lookup: CDR1 MNHNY, CDR2 SVGAGI (reference sequence). This CDR3 spans 15 amino acids. The CDR3 spells CASSHRDRAPYGYTF. DNA for the CDR3: TGTGCCAGCAGCCACCGGGACAGGGCCCCCTATGGCTACACCTTC.

Concerning this clonotype itself: One base away lies a much larger clone, so this may be a sequencing read error. The gene calls are TRBV19 and TRBJ2-2; no clear D. The CDR3 has 13 amino acids. Germline V gives CDR1 LNHDA, CDR2 SQIVND (reference sequence). In nucleotides, the CDR3 is TGTACCAGTAGCAACCAAAACACCGGGGAGCTGTTTTTT. Translation gives CTSSNQNTGELFF.

This clonotype is medium-sized (0.01 to 0.1%) in the sample. V gene TRBV7-9 combines with J gene TRBJ2-6; 7 nucleotides match TRBD1. J gave up 3 bases and V 1 base, and 3 bases lay outside the gene matches. The CDR3 totals 16 residues. The germline gives CDR1 SEHNR, CDR2 FQNEAQ (reference sequence). CDR3 loop: CASSLGGGGGANVLTF. In nucleotides, the CDR3 is TGTGCCAGCAGCTTAGGAGGGGGCGGTGGGGCCAACGTCCTGACTTTC.

This clonotype has at least ten counts. CDR3 sequence reads: CASSWRRQNEKLFF. The DNA for the CDR3 is TGTGCCAGCAGCTGGCGACGGCAAAATGAAAAACTGTTTTTT. J is TRBJ1-4 and V is TRBV5-6, with unresolved D. Between the trimmed V and J ends, which lost 3 bases and 5 bases, there was a span of 11 bases. There are 14 residues in the CDR3. CDR1 and CDR2 from the germline V gene are SGHDT and YYEEEE.

In its sample, this clonotype was seen a few times. This chain connects TRBV20-1 to TRBJ1-4; 8 nucleotides line up with TRBD1. The V gene's germline CDR1 is DFQATT and CDR2 SNEGSKA (reference sequence). The CDR3 totals 13 residues. V lost 5 bases and J lost 10; bases outside the gene matches: 9. For the CDR3, the DNA is TGCAGTGCTGGGGCGGGCACAGGGGGAAAACTGTTTTTT. It specifies CSAGAGTGGKLFF.